The clone carrying this T cell receptor (beta chain) was recorded once. Original analysis: The authors estimated nucleated cell counts from reference gene primer amplification. This table comes from immunoSEQ multiplex PCR, and its TCRdb copy is limited to in-frame clones, with some not included. That table supplies the V and J calls and clone size; D and trimming were determined from the DNA. The table lists a few hundred thousand clones, around nine tenths of them singletons, with roughly 2.3% in the top ten. This entry is derived from a study of blood T cell repertoires in COVID-19. Study as a whole: Whether acute or convalescent, the COVID-19 samples came from the United States, Italy and Spain. In each case, the material was cDNA or gDNA derived from T cells, B-cell-depleted T cells, or PBMCs.

The J segment lost 4 bases and the V segment lost 3 bases, leaving 10 bases of the junction unmatched. Germline assignment: CDR1 SGHTA and CDR2 FQGTGA. This CDR3 spans 16 amino acids. The sequenced sample was peripheral blood. This receptor was taken from a man aged 50 or older with acute or convalescent COVID-19. The chain has TRBV7-3 and TRBJ1-1; 8 nucleotides match TRBD1. The CDR3 DNA is TGTGCCAGCAGCTTCTTCGCAGGGGGCATGGGCACTGAAGCTTTCTTT. Amino acids: CASSFFAGGMGTEAFF.